This passage covers 15 T cell receptor beta chains from one sample sequenced in a study of CD8 T cells in ankylosing spondylitis. TCRdb passed the 5' RACE reads through MiXCR, listing each CDR3 protein once. The table lists approximately 240,000 distinct CDR3 sequences, about 24% of them singletons. The sequencing input was blood, either unsorted or a sorted T cell fraction (not recorded which). These receptors all come from a male donor with ankylosing spondylitis or in good health (not recorded which).

This clonotype has at least ten counts. V usage is TRBV5-1 and J usage is TRBJ1-1, with D possibly matching TRBD1 (6 bases). Germline CDR1 SGHRS, CDR2 YFSETQ. The V end was cut by 4 bases, the J end by 4 bases, with 17 bases between. CDR3 size: 15 residues. The CDR3 spells CASSLPGQGLTEAFF. In nucleotides, the CDR3 is TGCGCCAGCAGCCTCCCGGGTCAGGGGCTCACTGAAGCTTTCTTT.

The V call is TRBV6-2 or TRBV6-3, the J call TRBJ2-3; 7 bases are shared with TRBD2. The CDR3 consists of 17 residues. The V gene end was trimmed by 0 bases and the J gene end by 3 bases; junction bases not matched to a gene: 9. CDR1 and CDR2 from the germline V gene are MNHEY and SVGEGT. CDR3 in amino acids: CASSYSPRLAETDTQYF. CDR3 nucleotide sequence: TGTGCCAGCAGTTACTCCCCGCGGCTAGCGGAGACAGATACGCAGTATTTT.

This clonotype has ten or more counts. This chain links TRBV18 with TRBJ2-7; the match to TRBD2 covers 7 bases. Trimming at V came to 3 bases and at J to 10 bases, leaving 6 bases not matched to a gene. The CDR3 totals 12 residues. Germline CDR1 KGHSH, CDR2 LQKENI. CDR3 residues: CASSPGEGYQYF. The CDR3 DNA reads TGTGCCAGCTCACCGGGGGAGGGGTATCAGTACTTC.

This clonotype has a count of ten or more. The CDR3 reads CASSTGKVNQPQHF. CDR3 coding DNA: TGTGCCAGCTCCACAGGGAAGGTGAATCAGCCCCAGCATTTT. This chain joins TRBV21-1 and TRBJ1-5; the tabulated D call, TRBD1, remains unverified against the DNA. TRBV21-1 corresponds to a pseudogene. The CDR3 runs to 14 residues.

The chain's CDR3 is CASSYSPDIPGIQYF. CDR3 sequence (DNA): TGTGCCAGCAGTTACTCTCCGGACATCCCCGGCATTCAGTACTTC. The chain carries TRBV6-5 and TRBJ2-4; tentatively, D is TRBD1 (5 bases). Trimming removed 0 bases at V and 9 bases at J, with 15 bases between. Germline lookup yields CDR1 MNHEY and CDR2 SVGAGI. The CDR3 sequence is 15 residues long.

The V and J genes are TRBV6-6 and TRBJ2-7; 7 nucleotides agree with TRBD1. The CDR3 has 13 amino acids. Looked up from germline, CDR1 is MNHNY and CDR2 is SVGAGI (reference sequence). V was pared by 7 bases and J by 5 bases, with 8 bases of the junction left unmatched. CDR3 residues: CASTDHRGDEQYF. In DNA form, the CDR3 reads TGTGCCAGCACCGATCACAGGGGCGACGAGCAGTACTTC.

The rearrangement uses TRBV6-5 and TRBJ2-7; D not certain. The CDR3 is 13 amino acids. The V and J ends lost 4 bases and 5 bases respectively, with 12 bases between them. In germline, CDR1 is MNHEY, CDR2 SVGAGI. Here the CDR3 reads CASSFQRGNEQYF. In DNA form, the CDR3 reads TGTGCCAGCAGTTTCCAGCGTGGCAACGAGCAGTACTTC.

This clonotype was seen only once. The chain uses TRBV20-1 and TRBJ2-3; D may be TRBD2 (6 bases). The V gene lost 2 bases and the J gene lost 5 bases, with 11 bases spanning the gap. The germline V gene encodes CDR1 DFQATT and CDR2 SNEGSKA (reference sequence). CDR3 length: 13 amino acids. CDR3: CSARSGGKDTQYF. DNA for the CDR3: TGCAGTGCTAGATCCGGGGGTAAAGATACGCAGTATTTT.

The chain combines TRBV20-1 with TRBJ2-7, with D unresolved. Trimming left V 4 bases short and J 6 bases short, with 10 bases between. Germline V gene lookup returns CDR1 DFQATT and CDR2 SNEGSKA (reference sequence). The CDR3 has 11 residues. In nucleotides, the CDR3 is TGCAGTGCTAACGTGGCTCCCGAGCAGTACTTC. Protein: CSANVAPEQYF.

The rearrangement joins TRBV20-1 to TRBJ2-5, with 7 bases lining up with TRBD1. V dropped 6 bases and J dropped 2; count of bases not matched to a gene: 6. Germline assignment: CDR1 DFQATT and CDR2 SNEGSKA (reference sequence). The CDR3 is 13 residues long. In DNA form, the CDR3 reads TGCAGTGCGACCGGGACAGTGCAAGAGACCCAGTACTTC. Residues: CSATGTVQETQYF.

This clonotype was recorded many times. This rearrangement joins TRBV2 to TRBJ2-3, with D hard to call. The ends were cut back, 6 bases at V and 6 bases at J, with 10 bases in the middle. Germline V gene lookup returns CDR1 SNHLY and CDR2 FYNNEI. The CDR3 sequence is 12 residues long. The CDR3 DNA sequence: TGTGCCAGCAGCCCACTGATTGATACGCAGTATTTT. It specifies CASSPLIDTQYF.

This clonotype was picked up many times. V usage is TRBV20-1 and J usage is TRBJ2-7, with D maybe TRBD2 (5 bases). Per germline, CDR1 DFQATT and CDR2 SNEGSKA (reference sequence). V was clipped by 3 bases and J by 0 bases, with 12 bases between them. This CDR3 spans 14 amino acids. The CDR3 nucleotides read TGCAGTGCTAGTCCCGGACTGATCTCCTACGAGCAGTACTTC. Encoded protein: CSASPGLISYEQYF.

This clonotype was recorded at least ten times. V usage is TRBV29-1 and J usage is TRBJ2-5, with D unresolved. V was shortened by 3 bases and J by 4 bases, with 12 bases between the two germline ends. Per the germline V gene, CDR1 is SQVTM and CDR2 is ANQGSEA. This CDR3 has 13 amino acids. CDR3 sequence: CSVDSSGIETQYF. In DNA form, the CDR3 reads TGCAGCGTTGATTCGTCTGGGATAGAGACCCAGTACTTC.

This clonotype has only a few counts. The genes are TRBV20-1 and TRBJ2-1; D not certain. Between the trimmed V and J ends, which lost 0 bases and 0 bases, there was a span of 15 bases. The germline V gene encodes CDR1 DFQATT and CDR2 SNEGSKA (reference sequence). This CDR3 comprises 17 residues. CDR3 in DNA: TGCAGTGCTAGAGATCGCCTAGGGCGTAGCTCCTACAATGAGCAGTTCTTC. As protein: CSARDRLGRSSYNEQFF.

The rearrangement joins TRBV20-1 to TRBJ2-1; 11 bases match TRBD2. The ends lost 2 bases at V and 7 bases at J; junction bases unmatched: 10. This CDR3 comprises 16 residues. CDR1 and CDR2 from the germline V gene are DFQATT and SNEGSKA (reference sequence). The chain's CDR3 is CSARSVAGGPRNEQFF. CDR3 nucleotide sequence: TGCAGTGCTAGATCCGTAGCGGGGGGGCCAAGGAATGAGCAGTTCTTC.